The 28 T cell receptor beta chains below come from one sample, sequenced in a study of T-cell memory formation after mild COVID-19. TCRdb used MiXCR to reprocess the 5' RACE reads, holding one entry per CDR3 protein. The sample comprises more than 250,000 distinct CDR3 sequences, 16% of which are singletons, and roughly 21% rests with the top ten. The source material was PBMCs or a T cell subset sorted from them (not recorded which). Receptors originate from a man in his late teens or twenties who had mild COVID-19 (a few samples of this study predate the infection). Cell type and time point are not known.

In this sample, this clonotype turned up a few times. The chain recombines TRBV7-3 with TRBJ1-2; D gene uncertain. In germline, CDR1 is SGHTA, CDR2 FQGTGA. V lost 4 bases, J lost 8 bases, and 17 bases lay in between. The CDR3 length is 14 residues. The CDR3 reads CASSSPLGVGGYTF. The CDR3 DNA reads TGTGCCAGCAGCTCCCCCCTTGGGGTGGGGGGCTACACCTTC. Full variable domain (remainder filled in from reference TRBV7-3 and TRBJ1-2): GAGVSQTPSNKVTEKGKYVELRCDPISGHTALYWYRQSLGQGPEFLIYFQGTGAADDSGLPNDRFFAVRPEGSVSTLKIQRTERGDSAVYLCASSSPLGVGGYTFGSGTRLTVV.

This clonotype was seen only a few times. The CDR3 sequence is CASSFRAGGTGELFF. CDR3 bases: TGTGCCAGCAGTTTTAGGGCAGGGGGCACCGGGGAGCTGTTTTTT. V and J are TRBV12-3 or TRBV12-4 and TRBJ2-2; 7 bases fit TRBD1. The CDR3 sequence is 15 residues long. V shed 3 bases and J 4 bases; nucleotides not matched to a gene: 5.

This clonotype has a handful of counts. The V call is TRBV20-1, the J call TRBJ1-1; D perhaps matches TRBD1 (6 bases). CDR1 and CDR2 from the germline V gene are DFQATT and SNEGSKA (reference sequence). The CDR3 runs 13 residues. Trimming took 6 bases from V and 1 from J, leaving 12 bases between them. In DNA, the CDR3 is TGCAGTGCCGAAGGACAGCCGAACACTGAAGCTTTCTTT. Its protein product is CSAEGQPNTEAFF.

The chain couples TRBV7-6 to TRBJ2-2; 12 positions match TRBD1. CDR1 SGHVS and CDR2 FNYEAQ come from the germline V gene. J lost 4 bases, V lost 5 bases, and 5 bases had no gene match. CDR3 size: 16 residues. The CDR3 nucleotides read TGTGCCAGCAGCACCTCGGGACAGGGGGCCACCGGGGAGCTGTTTTTT. This translates into CASSTSGQGATGELFF.

This clonotype was observed a few times. The rearrangement links TRBV6-2 or TRBV6-3 to TRBJ1-6; D unresolved. V was clipped by 7 bases and J by 6 bases, with 4 bases between them. The germline CDR1 and CDR2 sequences are MNHEY and SVGEGT. The CDR3 is 11 residues long. CDR3 nucleotide sequence: TGTGCCAGCACCACTAATTCACCCCTCCACTTT. It codes for CASTTNSPLHF.

V gene TRBV6-1 combines with J gene TRBJ1-1; D ambiguous. Germline CDR1 MNHNS, CDR2 SASEGT. The germline V and J ends were trimmed by 2 bases and 2 bases, with 6 bases remaining between them. The CDR3 sequence is 13 residues long. The CDR3 loop is CASSERENTEAFF. The CDR3 DNA is TGTGCCAGCAGTGAACGGGAAAACACTGAAGCTTTCTTT.

This clonotype was counted between two and nine times. The J gene is TRBJ2-7, the V gene TRBV20-1; TRBD1 matches at 8 bases. V shed 3 bases and J 5 bases; nucleotides not matched to a gene: 9. From germline, CDR1 is DFQATT and CDR2 SNEGSKA (reference sequence). The length of the CDR3 is 14 residues. The CDR3 DNA sequence: TGCAGTGCTAGGTATTCGGCAGGGGGCCACGAGCAGTACGTC. It yields the protein CSARYSAGGHEQYV.

V is TRBV11-3 and J is TRBJ2-3, with 10 bases matching TRBD1. The trim removed 5 bases at V and 2 bases at J, leaving 7 bases unmatched. The CDR3 runs 16 residues. Per germline, CDR1 SGHNT and CDR2 YENEEA. The CDR3: CASSLRTGGLTDTQYF. The CDR3 DNA reads as TGTGCCAGCAGCCTTCGGACAGGGGGGCTCACAGATACGCAGTATTTT.

V usage is TRBV5-5 and J usage is TRBJ2-1; TRBD1 agrees at 7 bases. The length of the CDR3 is 16 residues. Germline lookup yields CDR1 SGHKS and CDR2 YYEKEE (reference sequence). V lost 4 bases to trimming and J lost 3 bases; unmatched junction nucleotides: 10. This chain's CDR3 is CASSPLDRIHYNEQFF. As DNA, the CDR3 is TGTGCCAGCAGCCCGCTGGACAGGATCCACTACAATGAGCAGTTCTTC.

The chain links TRBV5-1 to TRBJ2-2; weak D call: TRBD1 (6 bases). In germline, CDR1 is SGHRS, CDR2 YFSETQ. Between the trimmed V and J ends, which lost 4 bases and 3 bases, there was a span of 10 bases. The CDR3 is 14 amino acids. DNA of the CDR3: TGCGCCAGCAGCCCGCAGGGGCACACCGGGGAGCTGTTTTTT. Residues: CASSPQGHTGELFF.

This clonotype was counted a few times. This chain connects TRBV7-6 to TRBJ2-1; 9 bases align to TRBD2. Germline assignment: CDR1 SGHVS and CDR2 FNYEAQ. With V trimmed by 2 bases and J by 3 bases, 2 bases remained unmatched. CDR3 length equals 15 residues. CDR3: CASSLTAGGYNEQFF. CDR3 nucleotide sequence: TGTGCCAGCAGCTTAACAGCGGGGGGCTACAATGAGCAGTTCTTC.

The chain combines TRBV20-1 with TRBJ2-6; D remains unclear. CDR1 and CDR2 from the germline V gene are DFQATT and SNEGSKA (reference sequence). Between the trimmed V and J ends, which lost 1 base and 2 bases, there was a span of 6 bases. The CDR3 spans 14 residues. In DNA form, the CDR3 reads TGCAGTGCTAGAGCCTTCCCTGGGGCCAACGTCCTGACTTTC. This gives the protein CSARAFPGANVLTF.

This chain links TRBV19 with TRBJ1-4, with D possibly TRBD1 on 6 matching bases. Germline V gives CDR1 LNHDA, CDR2 SQIVND (reference sequence). Trimming stripped 6 bases from V and 4 bases from J, with 12 bases between. The CDR3 length is 14 residues. The CDR3: CASSLDRHNEKLFF. In DNA, the CDR3 is TGTGCCAGTAGCCTTGACAGGCATAATGAAAAACTGTTTTTT.

The chain links TRBV4-1 to TRBJ1-2, with D possibly matching TRBD1 (6 bases). V was cut by 2 bases and J by 2 bases, with 15 bases left in between. The germline gives CDR1 MGHRA, CDR2 YSYEKL. The CDR3 extends over 16 amino acids. Written as DNA, the CDR3 is TGCGCCAGCAGCCAACGGACAGAAAGAGTAAACTATGGCTACACCTTC. It codes for CASSQRTERVNYGYTF.

The chain joins TRBV5-1 to TRBJ2-7; the match to TRBD1 covers 8 bases. Germline V gene sequence: CDR1 SGHRS, CDR2 YFSETQ. The CDR3 runs 15 residues. The V and J ends lost 3 bases and 4 bases, in that order; junction bases with no gene match: 9. The CDR3 region has the DNA TGCGCCAGCAGCTGGTCGAGACAGGGGTCGTACGAGCAGTACGTC. It encodes CASSWSRQGSYEQYV.

In its sample, this clonotype was seen a few times. The rearrangement uses TRBV7-2 and TRBJ1-2; 7 positions match TRBD1. The CDR3 sequence is 15 residues long. Trimming cost V 2 bases and J 4 bases; bases outside gene matches: 7. Germline values: CDR1 SGHTA, CDR2 FQGNSA. The chain's CDR3 is CASSLFQGVVYGYTF. The CDR3, as DNA: TGTGCCAGCAGCTTATTCCAGGGGGTAGTCTATGGCTACACCTTC.

This clonotype was seen a handful of times. The rearrangement uses TRBV12-3 or TRBV12-4 and TRBJ2-1; D remains unclear. The CDR3 runs 11 residues. V was clipped by 2 bases and J by 9 bases, with 5 bases between them. The CDR3 DNA is TGTGCCAGCAGTTTATCGTCTGAGCAGTTCTTC. This encodes CASSLSSEQFF.

This chain uses TRBV4-2 with TRBJ1-1; TRBD1 matches at 9 bases. V shed 1 base and J 1 base; nucleotides not matched to a gene: 1. Germline lookup yields CDR1 LGHNA and CDR2 YNFKEQ. This CDR3 has 15 residues. CDR3 residues: CASSQVQGANTEAFF. The CDR3 DNA is TGTGCCAGCAGCCAAGTACAGGGGGCGAACACTGAAGCTTTCTTT.

CDR3 region: CASSWRGRADTQYF. DNA for the CDR3: TGTGCCAGCAGTTGGAGGGGGCGGGCAGATACGCAGTATTTT. This sequence joins TRBV6-5 and TRBJ2-3, with D possibly matching TRBD1 (7 bases). Germline V gene sequence: CDR1 MNHEY, CDR2 SVGAGI. The V and J ends lost 4 bases and 4 bases respectively, with 12 bases between them. The CDR3 extends over 14 amino acids.

This clonotype was seen only a few times. The chain links TRBV27 to TRBJ1-1; tentative D call: TRBD1 (6 bases). The CDR3 length is 14 residues. Trimming cost V 2 bases and J 5 bases, with 12 bases left between them. CDR1 is MNHEY, CDR2 SMNVEV, per germline (reference sequence). The CDR3 region is CASSLSRGSTEAFF. CDR3 bases: TGTGCCAGCAGTTTAAGCAGGGGAAGTACTGAAGCTTTCTTT.

The chain combines TRBV6-4 with TRBJ1-4; 8 nucleotides line up with TRBD1. Germline V gene sequence: CDR1 MRHNA, CDR2 SNTAGT. The J segment lost 7 bases and the V segment lost 3 bases, leaving 1 base of the junction unmatched. This CDR3 region has 13 residues. As DNA, the CDR3 is TGTGCCAGCAGTGAACAGGGGGGTGAAAAACTGTTTTTT. Translated, it gives CASSEQGGEKLFF.

The gene calls are TRBV7-9 and TRBJ2-5; D is unresolved. The V gene's germline CDR1 is SEHNR and CDR2 FQNEAQ (reference sequence). V was clipped by 2 bases and J by 5 bases, with 15 bases between them. The CDR3 totals 15 residues. The CDR3 protein is CASSLSREATETQYF. In DNA, the CDR3 is TGTGCCAGCAGCTTAAGTCGAGAGGCAACGGAGACCCAGTACTTC.

The genes are TRBV5-1 and TRBJ2-6, with D perhaps TRBD1 or TRBD2 (6 bases each). Trimming pared 5 bases from V and 2 bases from J, leaving 8 bases between. CDR1 is SGHRS, CDR2 YFSETQ, per germline. CDR3 size: 14 residues. In DNA form, the CDR3 reads TGCGCCAGCAGAAGGGGGGCTGGGGCCAACGTCCTGACTTTC. Protein sequence: CASRRGAGANVLTF. The full variable domain, with the rest looked up from reference TRBV5-1 and TRBJ2-6, is KAGVTQTPRYLIKTRGQQVTLSCSPISGHRSVSWYQQTPGQGLQFLFEYFSETQRNKGNFPGRFSGRQFSNSRSEMNVSTLELGDSALYLCASRRGAGANVLTFGAGSRLTVL.

The chain has TRBV20-1 and TRBJ2-7; possibly TRBD2 for D (5 bases). Trimming took off 4 bases at V and 3 bases at J, with 16 bases between the two ends. CDR1 is DFQATT, CDR2 SNEGSKA, per germline (reference sequence). CDR3 length equals 14 residues. The CDR3 loop is CSANSGRDYYEQYV. The CDR3 DNA reads as TGCAGTGCTAATTCGGGGAGAGATTACTACGAGCAGTACGTC.

The CDR3: CASSPTRNNEQFF. The CDR3 DNA reads as TGCGCCAGCAGCCCGACAAGGAACAATGAGCAGTTCTTC. This chain joins TRBV5-1 and TRBJ2-1; no clear D gene. The CDR3 covers 13 residues. Trimming left V 4 bases short and J 5 bases short, with 10 bases between. Looked up from germline, CDR1 is SGHRS and CDR2 is YFSETQ.

This clonotype was found a few times. The rearrangement uses TRBV6-5 and TRBJ2-4; TRBD1 or TRBD2 may be the D gene (5 bases each). The length of the CDR3 is 14 residues. CDR1 is MNHEY, CDR2 SVGAGI, per germline. Trimming pared 6 bases from V and 7 bases from J, leaving 16 bases between. CDR3 residues: CASSPGTPANIQYF. The CDR3 DNA follows: TGTGCCAGCAGCCCCGGGACCCCAGCGAACATTCAGTACTTC.

The J gene is TRBJ2-5, the V gene TRBV6-4, with a weak D call TRBD2 (5 bases). CDR1 and CDR2 from the germline V gene are MRHNA and SNTAGT. The germline V and J ends were trimmed by 5 bases and 1 base, with 8 bases remaining between them. The CDR3 contains 13 residues. CDR3 in DNA: TGTGCCAGCAGTTCGACTATCCAAGAGACCCAGTACTTC. As protein: CASSSTIQETQYF.

This clonotype was counted at least ten times. The chain joins TRBV7-6 to TRBJ2-7; no clear D gene. The CDR3 sequence is 15 residues long. CDR1 is SGHVS, CDR2 FNYEAQ, per germline. With 6 bases removed from V and 0 bases from J, the gap between germline ends came to 15 bases. CDR3 sequence reads: CASSLEGLSSYEQYF. DNA of the CDR3: TGTGCCAGCAGTTTGGAAGGGCTTAGCTCCTACGAGCAGTACTTC.